Listed below are T cell receptor beta chains from one sample, sequenced in a study of blood T cell repertoires in COVID-19. This table comes from immunoSEQ multiplex PCR, and its TCRdb copy is limited to in-frame clones, with some not included. The sample carries hundreds of thousands of clones, about 90% recorded once. Sequences were obtained from peripheral blood. The receptors originated from a woman between 18 and 29 years old who had recovered from COVID-19. The CDR3 runs from the conserved cysteine through the conserved F or W. D genes are given only for firm matches. Size values are once, few and many counts, or a class for expanded clones, and some rows have none.

TRBJ1-5	-	TRBV24-1	TRBD1	CATSETGLNQPQHF	TGTGCCACCAGTGAGACAGGGCTAAATCAGCCCCAGCATTTT
TRBJ1-3	-	TRBV19	-	CASSILAHSGNTIYF	TGTGCCAGTAGTATCCTAGCTCACTCTGGAAACACCATATATTTT
TRBJ2-6	-	TRBV5-1	-	CASSPGTFSGANVLTF	TGCGCCAGCAGCCCCGGGACTTTCTCTGGGGCCAACGTCCTGACTTTC
TRBJ2-1	-	TRBV30	TRBD2	CAWNIAGSPERFF	TGTGCCTGGAATATAGCGGGATCCCCCGAGCGGTTCTTC
TRBJ1-2	-	TRBV5-1	TRBD1	CASSLAGDRGYTF	TGCGCCAGCAGCTTGGCCGGGGACAGGGGCTACACCTTC
TRBJ2-1	once	TRBV25-1	-	CASSEPGPGEFEQFF	TGTGCCAGCAGTGAACCCGGGCCGGGGGAGTTTGAGCAGTTCTTC
TRBJ1-2	-	TRBV7-9	-	CASSLASMDSLLWGYTF	TGTGCCAGCAGCTTAGCAAGCATGGACAGCCTGCTTTGGGGCTACACCTTC
TRBJ2-3	-	TRBV20-1	TRBD2	CSASRLAEGDTQYF	TGCAGTGCTAGTAGGCTAGCGGAGGGAGATACGCAGTATTTT
TRBJ2-5	-	TRBV5-6	TRBD2	CASSLSSSGRARETQYF	TGTGCCAGCAGCTTGAGCTCTAGCGGGAGGGCCCGGGAGACCCAGTACTTC
TRBJ1-2	-	TRBV5-5	-	CASSWLGSGQDSTYNYGYTF	TGTGCCAGCAGCTGGCTAGGCAGTGGTCAGGACAGCACGTATAACTATGGCTACACCTTC
TRBJ1-5	-	TRBV12-5	-	CASALLADGVGQPQHF	TGTGCTAGTGCCCTTTTGGCAGACGGGGTCGGTCAGCCCCAGCATTTT
TRBJ2-5	-	TRBV18	-	CASSQGSLGETQYF	TGTGCCAGCTCGCAGGGGAGCCTGGGAGAGACCCAGTACTTC
TRBJ2-5	-	TRBV20-1	TRBD2	CSASRFVAGIGTQYF	TGCAGTGCTAGTCGATTTGTAGCGGGGATAGGGACCCAGTACTTC
TRBJ1-5	-	TRBV9	-	CAITSRAFNQPQHF	TGTGCCATCACCAGCAGGGCTTTCAATCAGCCCCAGCATTTT